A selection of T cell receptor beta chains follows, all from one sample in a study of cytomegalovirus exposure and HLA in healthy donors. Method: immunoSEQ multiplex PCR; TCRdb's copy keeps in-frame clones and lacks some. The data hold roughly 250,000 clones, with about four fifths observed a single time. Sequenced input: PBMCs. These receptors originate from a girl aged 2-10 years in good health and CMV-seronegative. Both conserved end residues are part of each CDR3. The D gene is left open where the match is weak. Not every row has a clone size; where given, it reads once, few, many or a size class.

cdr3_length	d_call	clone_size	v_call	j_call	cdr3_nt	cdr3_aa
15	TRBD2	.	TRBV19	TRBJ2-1	TGTGCCAGTAGTATCAGGCTAGCGGGAGGGAGTGAGCAGTTCTTC	CASSIRLAGGSEQFF
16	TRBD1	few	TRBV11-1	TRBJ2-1	TGTGCCAGCAGCTTTGGTTGGGGACAGGGGGTTGGGGAGCAGTTCTTC	CASSFGWGQGVGEQFF
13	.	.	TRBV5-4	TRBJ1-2	TGTGCCAGCAGCGTATTCCAGGGTTACGGCTACACCTTC	CASSVFQGYGYTF
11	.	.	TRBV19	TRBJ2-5	TGTGCCAGTAGAAGGGGGGAGACCCAGTACTTC	CASRRGETQYF
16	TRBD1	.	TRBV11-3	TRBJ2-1	TGTGCCAGCAGCCATCGCCGGGACAGGGATAAGAATGAGCAGTTCTTC	CASSHRRDRDKNEQFF
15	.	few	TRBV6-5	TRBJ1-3	TGTGCCAGCAGTGCAAAAACGGCCGTCGGGGACACCATATATTTT	CASSAKTAVGDTIYF
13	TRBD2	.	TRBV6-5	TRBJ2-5	TGTGCCAGCAGTTTCCTAGCGGGTGGGACCCAGTACTTC	CASSFLAGGTQYF
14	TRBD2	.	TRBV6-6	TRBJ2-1	TGTGCCAGCAAAGCTAGCGGGAGCTACAATGAGCAGTTCTTC	CASKASGSYNEQFF
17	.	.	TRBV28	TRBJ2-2	TGTGCCAGCAGTCCCCTGGGACTTGGCTTTTACACCGGGGAGCTGTTTTTT	CASSPLGLGFYTGELFF
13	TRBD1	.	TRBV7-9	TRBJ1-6	TGTGCCAGCAGACAGGGGGTTTGGTCACCCCTCCACTTT	CASRQGVWSPLHF
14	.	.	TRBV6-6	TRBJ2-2	TGTGCCAGCAGTTACTCGGGCAGGGCCGGGGAGCTGTTTTTT	CASSYSGRAGELFF
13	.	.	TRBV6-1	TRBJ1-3	TGTGCCAGCAGTGGGACTTATGGAAACACCATATATTTT	CASSGTYGNTIYF
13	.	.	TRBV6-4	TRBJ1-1	TGTGCCAGCAGGGCTGAATTGAACACTGAAGCTTTCTTT	CASRAELNTEAFF
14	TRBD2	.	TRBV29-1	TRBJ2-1	TGCAGCGTTCCCCGGGGTAGCGGGAGCAATGAGCAGTTCTTC	CSVPRGSGSNEQFF